This TCR beta chain was recovered during a study of blood T cells in healthy people across ages. The second PCR ran about 6 to 11 cycles with a sample-barcoded 5' primer and J-beta primers. Each cDNA was tagged by a template-switch adaptor containing 12 random nucleotides. TCRdb reprocessed the 5' RACE reads via MiXCR and lists one record per CDR3 protein. The sample lists about 810,000 distinct CDR3 sequences, roughly 40% occurring once. This clonotype occurred a few times. V lost 8 bases, J lost 6 bases, and 14 bases stayed unmatched. Germline V CDR1 and CDR2: SQVTM, ANQGSEA. CDR3 size: 14 residues. The chain combines TRBV29-1 with TRBJ1-1, with 8 bases aligning to TRBD1. Sample: blood. The clonotype comes from a man younger than 30 in good health. CDR3 nucleotides: TGCAGCTTTGCCGGGACAGGCTTTTTTGCTGAAGCTTTCTTT. Translation gives CSFAGTGFFAEAFF.